The rows below give T cell receptor beta chains drawn from one sample of a study of T cell responses to AZD1222 COVID-19 vaccine. Only in-frame clones appear in the TCRdb table, and some are missing; sequencing was by immunoSEQ multiplex PCR. The sample lists 70,000 to 85,000 clones, about 84% seen once, with about 3% in the top ten. The specimen comprised peripheral blood, sampled on day 0 of AZD1222 vaccination. Receptors originate from an adult in good health. CDR3s include the opening cysteine and the closing phenylalanine or tryptophan.

j_gene,v_gene,CDR3aa
TRBJ2-7,TRBV5-1,CASSLAAAGEQYF
TRBJ2-6,TRBV7-2,CASSAGPSGANVLTF
TRBJ2-1,TRBV6-5,CASSRGLAGFEQFF
TRBJ1-1,TRBV5-6,CASSARIHEAFF
TRBJ2-2,TRBV5-1,CASSLSGLAKTGELFF
TRBJ1-3,TRBV7-2,CASSLADSGNTIYF
TRBJ2-2,TRBV5-1,CASSSPSLAKTGELFF
TRBJ1-1,TRBV27,CASSFRGMNTEAFF
TRBJ2-1,TRBV5-4,CASSLGGLASYNEQFF
TRBJ2-1,TRBV20-1,CSASMRERGNNEQFF
TRBJ2-1,TRBV7-2,CASSFVSAGGIRDEQFF
TRBJ2-5,TRBV20-1,CSASSGTSGRARETQYF
TRBJ1-1,TRBV5-4,CASSLGPAVNTEAFF
TRBJ1-3,TRBV30,CAWSAGTRALNTIYF
TRBJ2-5,TRBV5-8,CASSRGTSGGKETQYF
TRBJ1-4,TRBV29-1,CSVEGTDEKLFF
TRBJ1-3,TRBV7-2,CASSQALSGNTIYF
TRBJ2-1,TRBV25-1,CASSEFGTYNEQFF
TRBJ2-3,TRBV7-2,CASSLDFLRDTQYF
TRBJ2-7,TRBV15,CATSRDGGIMGHEQYF
TRBJ1-1,TRBV6-5,CASSYSYGGSVAEAFF
TRBJ1-4,TRBV5-6,CASSFWTVNEKLFF
TRBJ2-7,TRBV18,CASSPTTRSYERYF
TRBJ2-7,TRBV5-6,CASSLGSAYEQYF
TRBJ1-1,TRBV4-3,CASSQEQGADTEAFF
TRBJ2-7,TRBV7-2,CASSLSPGPSYEQYF
TRBJ1-3,TRBV5-6,CASSVDRAGNTIYF
TRBJ2-3,TRBV5-5,CASRTGRGTDTQYF
TRBJ1-1,TRBV14,CASSLYQGGGTEAFF
TRBJ2-1,TRBV7-2,CASSLAASEHEQFF
TRBJ1-4,TRBV2,CASNRDTTNEKLFF
TRBJ1-2,TRBV5-5,CASSFGSIYGYTF
TRBJ2-2,TRBV6-4,CASSGTDTGELFF
TRBJ1-5,TRBV6-5,CATDRAFNQPQHF
TRBJ1-6,TRBV4-1,CASSQTVGTGIDSPLHF
TRBJ2-7,TRBV10-1,CASSEGTSGSYEQYF
TRBJ1-4,TRBV7-6,CASSWGQGQVANEKLFF
TRBJ1-5,TRBV2,CASSESRVDQPQHF
TRBJ1-2,TRBV11-2,CASRDRDSLDGYTF
TRBJ2-3,TRBV5-6,CARALGSSGGFTDTQYF
TRBJ1-1,TRBV6-6,CASSYEELNTEAFF
TRBJ2-3,TRBV29-1,CSVSQGTFTDTQYF